One T cell receptor (beta chain) is described in this entry. Its specificity is unknown. This sample was included in a study of cytomegalovirus exposure and HLA in healthy donors. PCR amplification relied on 60 Vbeta primers (plus 13 Jbeta primers). Original handling: The authors later counted about 80 million unique TCR beta chains, approximately 10 million of them shared. TCRdb's copy holds only in-frame clones and misses some; the assay was immunoSEQ multiplex PCR. The V and J calls and clone size were taken over from that table, and D and trimming were inferred from the DNA. The sample lists approximately 140,000 clones, about 79% occurring once. The germline V and J ends were trimmed by 3 bases and 4 bases, with 12 bases remaining between them. The CDR3 runs 14 residues. Per germline, CDR1 SEHNR and CDR2 FQNEAQ (reference sequence). Findings and limits, study-wide: In a later analysis, productive TCRs from donors in an Asian-associated ancestry cluster reportedly carried fewer N-insertions than the cohort mean. TCR beta chain V- and J-gene trimming was linked, in a later analysis, to a missense variant in DCLRE1C.

This clonotype was obtained from a man aged 45-60 years in good health and CMV-seronegative. Source material: PBMCs. The V call is TRBV7-9, the J call TRBJ1-1; D may be TRBD1 (6 bases). CDR3 protein: CASSLGAWGTEAFF. The CDR3 coding sequence is TGTGCCAGCAGCTTGGGGGCTTGGGGCACTGAAGCTTTCTTT. The whole variable domain, remainder taken from reference TRBV7-9 and TRBJ1-1, is DTGVSQNPRHKITKRGQNVTFRCDPISEHNRLYWYRQTLGQGPEFLTYFQNEAQLEKSRLLSDRFSAERPKGSFSTLEIQRTEQGDSAMYLCASSLGAWGTEAFFGQGTRLTVV.